What follows is one T cell receptor beta chain and its context. Its target antigen remains unknown. Nothing much larger sits one base from this clone, and base qualities are not available. The data stem from a study of shared clonotypes between healthy human individuals (TCRdb year 2020). Describing the broader study: Three men and two women, aged 18 to 49 years, made up the cohort. Per donor, three plates each were used for CD4 naive and CD4 memory, two for CD8 naive, and one for CD8 memory. Per donor, leukapheresis produced somewhere between about 0.9 and 9.5 billion PBMCs. To increase sequencing depth and limit assay-specific biases, TCR repertoire library preparation and sequencing were carried out by different laboratories using diverse techniques. The study deeply sequenced blood TCR repertoires of 5 or 6 healthy adults to estimate repertoire size and the extent of clonotype sharing between individuals.

TCR CDR3 regions were amplified from genomic DNA by multiplex PCR using the deep immunoSEQ assay. Extracted genomic DNA from each cell subset was distributed evenly across all wells of several immunoSEQ 96-well plates, and each plate was treated as a replicate. Each replicate PCR for sorted subsets received approximately 200 ng genomic DNA, equal to roughly 33,000 T cell genomes. Purified libraries were quantified with a Qubit 3.0 fluorometer, sized on a Bioanalyzer 2100, and re-quantified with the KAPA Library Quantification kit. Every immunoSEQ 96-well plate was sequenced on a dedicated single-read 150-cycle Illumina NextSeq 550 flow cell. The source study handled its data this way. Because the immunoSEQ output included only junctional sequences and no quality scores, the filtering could not be the same as the filtering used for full-length reads. To assign V/J genes and CDR3, sequences were annotated using PyIR, a Python wrapper for IgBLAST v1.9, with IMGT germline references. Reads with weak V/J assignments (E-value above 1e-6), missing CDR3, stop codons, out-of-frame junctions, or ambiguous translated residues were removed. V3J clonotypes were defined as sequences sharing the same inferred V gene, J gene, and CDR3 amino acid sequence. Percentage overlap between repertoires was calculated by dividing the number of shared unique clonotypes by the size of the smaller repertoire. Three approaches were used to assess repertoire richness: RTK rarefaction, the Chao1 estimator, and Recon v2.1 estimates of unobserved clonotypes. Generation probabilities for all TCRbeta clonotypes obtained by the gDNA method from several donors were computed using OLGA. TCRdb provides this immuneACCESS table in a form limited to in-frame rearrangements. Some clones are lacking; in checked studies, under half of them reflect an unresolved V gene, and why the rest are absent is not known. The V and J calls and clone size were taken over from that table, and D and trimming were inferred from the DNA. This sample comprises over a million clones, 60% to 80% of them detected only once. Around 1.4% of the sample is taken by the ten largest.

Healthy HIV-negative adults with no recently reported acute infections or vaccinations were included as donors. Every donor was a Caucasian adult living in Nashville, Tennessee, USA. CD4+ T cells were enriched through magnetic negative selection, after which naive cells were positively selected on CD45RA and the remaining negative fraction served as the memory subset. After blood collection by leukapheresis, PBMCs were isolated using Ficoll-Histopaque density gradient centrifugation and then cryopreserved in the vapor phase of liquid nitrogen. Purity and quantity of every magnetically sorted T cell population were checked by analytical flow cytometry. From each sorted fraction, genomic DNA was isolated and quantified by UV absorbance on a Nanodrop 2000c. General conclusions and limits of the study: Sampling was restricted to blood, and TCR repertoires in tissue are likely to differ from TCR repertoires in blood. Because the study included a small number of donors, the genetic and exposure-history diversity represented was limited. Larger estimated clonotype richness was generally found for naive subsets than for memory subsets. Rarefaction of sorted-subset datasets indicated incomplete sequencing despite the large sequencing depth. Sharing across a few donors was observed for around 5% of naive CD4, around 3.5% of naive CD8, about 2.5% of memory CD4, and approximately 0.41% of memory CD8 clonotypes. Based on pairwise subsampling, the degree of clonotype sharing among donors was expected to be affected by sequencing depth. Compared with non-shared clonotypes, clonotypes shared by all four sorted-subset donors had higher generation probabilities.

From the cysteine through the phenylalanine, the CDR3 covers 14 amino acids. Only the CDR3 portion is preserved as DNA: 42 bases, with reading frame beginning at the first base. Trimming removed 10 bases from V and 7 bases from J; the gene matches leave 14 bases unexplained. The germline V gene yields ENHRY for CDR1 and SYGVKD for CDR2. The chain links TRBV10-3 with TRBJ1-1; TRBD1 fits 8 bases in the junction. The material sequenced was memory CD4+ T cells sorted from blood. The cell subset or site label here, explained by the study, means: CD45RA-negative fraction. This clonotype originated in a young man in good health. The nucleotide sequence is given as TGTGCCACCATCCGTGACAGGGGTGGACTTGAAGCTTTCTTT. It is translated as CATIRDRGGLEAFF.